A single sample is the source of the 23 T cell receptor beta chains below, sequenced in a study of blood T cell repertoires in COVID-19. Clones were sequenced by immunoSEQ multiplex PCR, and TCRdb holds only the in-frame ones, with some missing. The sample lists 200,000 or so clones, approximately 79% occurring once. The sequencing input was peripheral blood. The receptors shown here come from a man younger than 40 with active or convalescent COVID-19.

The V and J genes are TRBV7-2 and TRBJ1-5; perhaps TRBD1 as D (5 bases). The CDR3 length is 13 residues. Trimming took off 3 bases at V and 4 bases at J, with 7 bases between the two ends. CDR1 SGHTA and CDR2 FQGNSA come from the germline V gene. The CDR3 coding sequence is TGTGCCAGCAGCTTTGGGGGGAATCAGCCCCAGCATTTT. The encoded protein is CASSFGGNQPQHF.

Here the CDR3 DNA reads TGTGCCAGCAGCTTGGTCGGCGGGGGGGCAGATACGCAGTATTTT. It is translated as CASSLVGGGADTQYF. The V gene is TRBV5-5, the J gene TRBJ2-3; 9 bases align to TRBD2. The CDR3 is made up of 15 amino acids. V dropped 0 bases and J dropped 4; count of bases not matched to a gene: 3. Germline-derived CDR1 and CDR2 are SGHKS and YYEKEE (reference sequence).

The V gene is TRBV2, the J gene TRBJ1-6; a possible D gene is TRBD1 (6 bases). The CDR3 consists of 18 residues. The V end lost 5 bases, the J end lost 0 bases, and 17 bases lay between the germline ends. The germline CDR1 and CDR2 sequences are SNHLY and FYNNEI. The CDR3 DNA is TGTGCCAGCAGTTTTTCAGGGGAAGAAAGCTCCTATAATTCACCCCTCCACTTT. Protein sequence: CASSFSGEESSYNSPLHF.

This chain joins TRBV2 and TRBJ1-1, with a weak D call TRBD1 (6 bases). CDR3 length equals 13 residues. Germline CDR1 is SNHLY and CDR2 is FYNNEI. V lost 3 bases to trimming and J lost 6 bases, with 11 bases between them. The CDR3 loop reads CASSDGGLAEAFF. CDR3 sequence (DNA): TGTGCCAGCAGTGATGGGGGCCTGGCTGAAGCTTTCTTT.

The rearrangement links TRBV7-2 to TRBJ2-2; 7 bases fit TRBD1. CDR3 length: 15 amino acids. Germline values: CDR1 SGHTA, CDR2 FQGNSA. The ends lost 3 bases at V and 0 bases at J; junction bases unmatched: 1. For the CDR3, the DNA is TGTGCCAGCAGCTTTCAGGGGGCGAACACCGGGGAGCTGTTTTTT. Amino acid sequence: CASSFQGANTGELFF.

This clone appeared once. This CDR3 is CASSQDLMTVANEKLFF. The CDR3 bases are TGTGCCAGCAGCCAAGATTTGATGACAGTCGCAAATGAAAAACTGTTTTTT. V is TRBV4-2 and J is TRBJ1-4, with D possibly being TRBD1 (5 bases). This CDR3 spans 17 amino acids. V dropped 0 bases and J dropped 5 bases, with 16 bases sitting between them. CDR1 and CDR2 (germline): LGHNA, YNFKEQ.

The chain combines TRBV3-1 (or the pseudogene TRBV3-2) with TRBJ1-2; 7 positions agree with TRBD1. V lost 0 bases, J lost 5 bases, and 3 bases stayed unmatched. Per the germline V gene, CDR1 is LGHDT and CDR2 is YNNKEL (reference sequence). CDR3 length: 14 residues. As DNA, the CDR3 is TGTGCCAGCAGCCAAGAAAGACAGGGATATGGCTACACCTTC. Translating gives CASSQERQGYGYTF.

The chain links TRBV4-1 to TRBJ1-6; tentative D call: TRBD1 (6 bases). The V and J ends lost 3 bases and 0 bases respectively, with 15 bases between them. Germline V CDR1 and CDR2: MGHRA, YSYEKL. This CDR3 spans 18 amino acids. The CDR3 DNA is TGCGCCAGCAGCCATAACGGACAGACAAGCTCCTATAATTCACCCCTCCACTTT. Protein product: CASSHNGQTSSYNSPLHF.

The chain employs TRBV5-1 and TRBJ1-1; no clear D. Trimming cost V 0 bases and J 5 bases, with 14 bases left between them. Germline V gene data show CDR1 as SGHRS and CDR2 as YFSETQ. This CDR3 is 15 amino acids long. In DNA form, the CDR3 reads TGCGCCAGCAGCTTGGACGCGGGGTATGGAACTGAAGCTTTCTTT. Its translation: CASSLDAGYGTEAFF.

This chain uses TRBV7-3 with TRBJ1-3; 7 nucleotides align to TRBD1. Trimming at V came to 5 bases and at J to 4 bases, leaving 11 bases not matched to a gene. CDR3 length: 16 amino acids. CDR1 SGHTA and CDR2 FQGTGA come from the germline V gene. The CDR3 reads CASSPRRQGEGNTIYF. CDR3 bases: TGTGCCAGCAGCCCTCGAAGACAGGGAGAAGGAAACACCATATATTTT.

CDR3 nucleotides: TGTGCCAGCTCACCACCGGGTCTAGCGGGAGGATCAGATACGCAGTATTTT. Protein product: CASSPPGLAGGSDTQYF. The chain carries TRBV18 and TRBJ2-3, with TRBD2 identical over 11 bases. The V gene's germline CDR1 is KGHSH and CDR2 LQKENI. With 0 bases clipped from V and 4 bases from J, the junction kept 6 bases outside the gene matches. There are 17 residues in the CDR3.

V gene TRBV27 combines with J gene TRBJ1-1; TRBD1 might be the D (6 bases). V was shortened by 6 bases and J by 0 bases, with 20 bases between the two germline ends. The CDR3 is 17 amino acids. Germline loops: CDR1 MNHEY, CDR2 SMNVEV (reference sequence). The CDR3 DNA reads as TGTGCCAGCAGCCGCCTTGGGGGCAGCGCTATGAACACTGAAGCTTTCTTT. Its translation: CASSRLGGSAMNTEAFF.

The chain carries TRBV7-8 and TRBJ1-2; maybe TRBD1 (6 bases). This CDR3 has 14 residues. Germline values: CDR1 SGHVS, CDR2 FQNEAQ. The V end lost 5 bases, the J end lost 4 bases, and 14 bases lay between the germline ends. CDR3 in DNA: TGTGCCAGCAGCCCGGACAGTAGGGGCTATGGCTACACCTTC. Translated, it gives CASSPDSRGYGYTF.

The V gene is TRBV29-1, the J gene TRBJ1-1; no clear D gene. V lost 3 bases to trimming and J lost 8 bases, with 10 bases between them. The germline V gene encodes CDR1 SQVTM and CDR2 ANQGSEA. The CDR3 runs 11 residues. CDR3 nucleotide sequence: TGCAGCGTTGAGCCAGGTGTCGAAGCTTTCTTT. It encodes CSVEPGVEAFF.

V usage is TRBV7-8 and J usage is TRBJ1-2; weak D call: TRBD1 (6 bases). From germline, CDR1 is SGHVS and CDR2 FQNEAQ. CDR3 size: 13 residues. Trimming removed 4 bases at V and 7 bases at J, with 13 bases between. Here the CDR3 reads CASSSRQGSGYTF. The CDR3 bases are TGTGCCAGCAGCTCAAGGCAGGGGTCTGGCTACACCTTC.

The CDR3 bases are TGCGCCAGCAGCCAAGGGGCGGGGCGCTCCCTCTCTGGAAACACCATATATTTT. Translation: CASSQGAGRSLSGNTIYF. J is TRBJ1-3 and V is TRBV4-1, with TRBD1 as a possible D gene (5 bases). The V and J ends lost 1 base and 0 bases respectively, with 16 bases between them. CDR1 and CDR2 (germline): MGHRA, YSYEKL. The CDR3 contains 18 residues.

The chain carries TRBV3-1 (or the pseudogene TRBV3-2) and TRBJ2-5, with TRBD2 identical over 14 bases. V trimming: 0 bases; J trimming: 2 bases; junction bases outside the gene matches: 5. The CDR3 extends over 18 amino acids. Germline V gene lookup returns CDR1 LGHDT and CDR2 YNNKEL (reference sequence). CDR3 nucleotide sequence: TGTGCCAGCAGCCAAGAGGGACTAGCGGGGGTCCCACAAGAGACCCAGTACTTC. Its translation is CASSQEGLAGVPQETQYF.

The chain employs TRBV7-2 and TRBJ2-7; 8 bases match TRBD2. The CDR3 spans 15 residues. Germline values: CDR1 SGHTA, CDR2 FQGNSA. V lost 1 base, J lost 4 bases, and 6 bases stayed unmatched. CDR3 sequence: CASSLGPTSEYEQYF. In DNA, the CDR3 is TGTGCCAGCAGCTTAGGCCCGACTAGCGAGTACGAGCAGTACTTC.

V usage is TRBV7-2 and J usage is TRBJ2-2; 8 bases align to TRBD2. CDR3 length: 18 residues. Germline V gene lookup returns CDR1 SGHTA and CDR2 FQGNSA. V shed 4 bases, J shed 1 base, and the junction held 11 bases outside the gene matches. CDR3 sequence: CASSSWTSQGRNTGELFF. CDR3 coding DNA: TGTGCCAGCAGCTCCTGGACTAGCCAGGGCAGGAACACCGGGGAGCTGTTTTTT.

The chain combines TRBV4-1 with TRBJ2-5; tentatively, D is TRBD2 (7 bases). CDR3 size: 17 residues. In germline, CDR1 is MGHRA, CDR2 YSYEKL. Trimming left V 4 bases short and J 5 bases short, with 23 bases between. The chain's CDR3 is CASSPFSRGAQDETQYF. CDR3 sequence (DNA): TGCGCCAGCAGCCCATTCTCCCGGGGGGCGCAGGATGAGACCCAGTACTTC.

The chain links TRBV13 to TRBJ1-1; tentatively, D is TRBD1 (5 bases). This CDR3 has 15 amino acids. V was pared by 2 bases and J by 5 bases, with 15 bases between. Germline lookup yields CDR1 PRHDT and CDR2 FYEKMQ (reference sequence). In DNA form, the CDR3 reads TGTGCCAGCAGCTTAAGGGTCAGGGTTGGGACTGAAGCTTTCTTT. Translating gives CASSLRVRVGTEAFF.

The chain combines TRBV18 with TRBJ2-1, with 13 bases lining up with TRBD2. Germline assignment: CDR1 KGHSH and CDR2 LQKENI. The length of the CDR3 is 15 residues. Trimming removed 6 bases from V and 5 bases from J; junction bases left unmatched: 4. CDR3 bases: TGTGCCAGCTCGGTGACTAGCGGGGGGCACAATGAGCAGTTCTTC. It specifies CASSVTSGGHNEQFF.

The rearrangement links TRBV11-2 to TRBJ2-1; D possibly corresponds to TRBD1 (5 bases). The CDR3 spans 12 residues. Trimming pared 5 bases from V and 4 bases from J, leaving 6 bases between. The germline V gene encodes CDR1 SGHAT and CDR2 FQNNGV. Here the CDR3 reads CASSRQYNEQFF. The DNA for the CDR3 is TGTGCCAGCAGCAGACAGTACAATGAGCAGTTCTTC.